This entry describes one TCR beta chain. The data stem from a study of blood T cell repertoires in COVID-19. The overall study: Some COVID-19 samples were acute and others convalescent; all came from the United States, Italy and Spain. PBMCs, B-cell-depleted T cells, or T cells provided the cDNA or gDNA that made up the material.

This CDR3 has 16 residues. V was cut by 4 bases and J by 8 bases, with 21 bases left in between. In germline, CDR1 is MDHEN, CDR2 SYDVKM. The authors' processing: Estimation of nucleated cell counts was performed using reference gene primer amplification. Profiling relied on immunoSEQ multiplex PCR, and the TCRdb table lists in-frame clones only, not all of them. The DNA gave D and trimming, while V, J and clone size come from that table. The table lists fewer than 120,000 clones, 60% to 80% of them singletons. The receptor's source is a woman of 80 years or more with active or convalescent COVID-19. The chain uses TRBV28 and TRBJ1-5; tentative D call: TRBD1 (5 bases). Source material: peripheral blood. The CDR3 reads CASSSPGRPGGEPQHF. CDR3 nucleotide sequence: TGTGCCAGCAGTTCCCCCGGACGTCCCGGGGGGGAGCCCCAGCATTTT.